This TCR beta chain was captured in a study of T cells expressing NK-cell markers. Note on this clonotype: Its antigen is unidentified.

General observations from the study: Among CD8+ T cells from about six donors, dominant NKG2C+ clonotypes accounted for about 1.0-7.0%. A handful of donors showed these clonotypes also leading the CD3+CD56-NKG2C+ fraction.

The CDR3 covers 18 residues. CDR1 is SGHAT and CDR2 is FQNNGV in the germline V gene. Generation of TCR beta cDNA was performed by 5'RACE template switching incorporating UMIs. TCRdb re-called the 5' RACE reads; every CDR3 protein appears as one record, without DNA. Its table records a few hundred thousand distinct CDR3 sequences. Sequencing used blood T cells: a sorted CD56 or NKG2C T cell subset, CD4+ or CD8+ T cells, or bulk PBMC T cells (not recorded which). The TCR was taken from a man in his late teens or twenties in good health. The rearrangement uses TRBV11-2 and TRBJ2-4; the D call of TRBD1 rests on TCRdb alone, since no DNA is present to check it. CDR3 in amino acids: CASSLVNLPGQGANIQYF.